A single sample gave rise to the 21 T cell receptor beta chains below, sequenced in a study of blood T cell repertoires in COVID-19. Libraries were prepared by immunoSEQ multiplex PCR; TCRdb keeps only in-frame clonotypes and omits some of them. The sample carries 80,000 to 100,000 clones, under 80% recorded once. Material for sequencing was peripheral blood. The receptors come from a man aged 65-85 years with COVID-19, enrolled during active disease.

This chain uses TRBV29-1 with TRBJ2-3, with D tentatively TRBD2 (5 bases). Trimming took 3 bases from V and 4 from J, leaving 11 bases between them. CDR3 size: 13 residues. Germline loops: CDR1 SQVTM, CDR2 ANQGSEA. The chain's CDR3 is CSVDAGRPDTQYF. The CDR3 nucleotides read TGCAGCGTTGATGCGGGTCGCCCAGATACGCAGTATTTT.

This clone has a handful of counts. This chain uses TRBV28 with TRBJ2-7; D is unclear. The CDR3 extends over 11 amino acids. In germline, CDR1 is MDHEN, CDR2 SYDVKM. Deletions cut 4 bases from V and 5 bases from J, with 6 bases between. The CDR3 is CASSWADEQYF. In DNA, the CDR3 is TGTGCCAGCAGTTGGGCCGACGAGCAGTACTTC.

The V call is TRBV7-2, the J call TRBJ1-1; perhaps TRBD1 as D (5 bases). CDR3 length equals 15 residues. Germline values: CDR1 SGHTA, CDR2 FQGNSA. The V end lost 2 bases, the J end lost 3 bases, and 13 bases lay between the germline ends. CDR3: CASSLSPVGHTEAFF. Here the CDR3 DNA reads TGTGCCAGCAGCTTATCCCCCGTGGGGCACACTGAAGCTTTCTTT.

This chain joins TRBV3-1 (or the pseudogene TRBV3-2) and TRBJ2-1; 11 nucleotides match TRBD2. Germline V lookup: CDR1 LGHDT, CDR2 YNNKEL (reference sequence). The CDR3 consists of 17 residues. The V gene end was trimmed by 0 bases and the J gene end by 6 bases; junction bases not matched to a gene: 7. The CDR3 coding sequence is TGTGCCAGCAGCCAAGATCAGGTAGCGGGAGGGTTCAATGAGCAGTTCTTC. This translates into CASSQDQVAGGFNEQFF.

This clone was recorded a few times. The chain carries TRBV3-1 (or the pseudogene TRBV3-2) and TRBJ2-1; 8 nucleotides match TRBD2. The CDR3 runs to 15 residues. V trimming: 3 bases; J trimming: 6 bases; junction bases outside the gene matches: 7. Germline assignment: CDR1 LGHDT and CDR2 YNNKEL (reference sequence). The CDR3 reads CASSHTGGPFNEQFF. Here the CDR3 DNA reads TGTGCCAGCAGCCACACGGGAGGGCCCTTCAATGAGCAGTTCTTC.

This clone was observed a handful of times. The chain has TRBV29-1 and TRBJ2-5, with TRBD2 identical over 7 bases. V shed 3 bases and J 4 bases; nucleotides not matched to a gene: 14. CDR1 is SQVTM, CDR2 ANQGSEA, per germline. There are 16 residues in the CDR3. The CDR3 loop is CSVDGGLAGVLETQYF. Written as DNA, the CDR3 is TGCAGCGTTGATGGAGGCTTGGCGGGAGTGCTAGAGACCCAGTACTTC.

The chain is built from TRBV27 and TRBJ2-7; TRBD2 might be the D (6 bases). V dropped 5 bases and J dropped 3 bases, with 17 bases sitting between them. The CDR3 has 15 amino acids. The germline V gene has CDR1 MNHEY and CDR2 SMNVEV (reference sequence). The CDR3 DNA is TGTGCCAGCAGTAGATCCGGGACGGACTACTACGAGCAGTACTTC. Its translation is CASSRSGTDYYEQYF.

This clone was recorded a few times. The CDR3 DNA is TGTGCCAGCAGACGGACAAGACAGGGAAGGCACAATGAGCAGTTCTTC. Residues: CASRRTRQGRHNEQFF. V is TRBV3-1 (or the pseudogene TRBV3-2) and J is TRBJ2-1, with 7 bases identical to TRBD1. V dropped 6 bases and J dropped 5; count of bases not matched to a gene: 13. The CDR3 totals 16 residues. CDR1 and CDR2 (germline): LGHDT, YNNKEL (reference sequence).

This chain uses TRBV6-5 with TRBJ2-7; TRBD1 matches 7 bases. Trimming cost V 6 bases and J 2 bases; bases outside gene matches: 4. From germline, CDR1 is MNHEY and CDR2 SVGAGI. This CDR3 comprises 13 residues. The CDR3 sequence is CASRRTGPYEQYF. In DNA, the CDR3 is TGTGCCAGCAGAAGGACAGGCCCCTACGAGCAGTACTTC.

V gene TRBV4-3 combines with J gene TRBJ1-2; a weak D match, TRBD1 (6 bases). The CDR3 loop spans 15 amino acids. Trimming removed 4 bases from V and 3 bases from J, with 15 bases in between. Looked up from germline, CDR1 is LGHNA and CDR2 is YSLEER. CDR3 DNA: TGCGCCAGCAGCCCGTTCCCATCAGGGGACTATGGCTACACCTTC. Translation gives CASSPFPSGDYGYTF.

The chain joins TRBV4-1 to TRBJ2-1; D gene ambiguous. CDR1 and CDR2 (germline): MGHRA, YSYEKL. This CDR3 is built from 13 residues. The V and J ends lost 4 bases and 8 bases respectively, with 12 bases between them. The CDR3 loop is CASSPERSYEQFF. In nucleotides, the CDR3 is TGCGCCAGCAGCCCCGAAAGGAGCTATGAGCAGTTCTTC.

This clone was found a few times. This chain connects TRBV29-1 to TRBJ2-5, with D perhaps matching TRBD2 (5 bases). The germline V gene encodes CDR1 SQVTM and CDR2 ANQGSEA. This CDR3 is built from 15 residues. V was trimmed by 0 bases and J by 3 bases, leaving 14 bases between them. The CDR3 spells CSVEDLQTGKETQYF. CDR3 bases: TGCAGCGTTGAAGATCTTCAGACGGGAAAAGAGACCCAGTACTTC.

The chain is built from TRBV6-2 or TRBV6-3 and TRBJ1-5, with unresolved D. Germline values: CDR1 MNHEY, CDR2 SVGEGT. Trimming pared 4 bases from V and 0 bases from J, leaving 10 bases between. The CDR3 contains 15 residues. CDR3: CASSSLTISNQPQHF. Written as DNA, the CDR3 is TGTGCCAGCAGTTCATTAACAATTAGCAATCAGCCCCAGCATTTT.

The chain joins TRBV3-1 (or the pseudogene TRBV3-2) to TRBJ1-5; D perhaps matches TRBD1 (6 bases). Per germline, CDR1 LGHDT and CDR2 YNNKEL (reference sequence). The germline V and J ends were trimmed by 2 bases and 1 base, with 9 bases remaining between them. The CDR3 is made up of 15 amino acids. The CDR3 loop is CASSQTGSSNQPQHF. The CDR3 DNA is TGTGCCAGCAGCCAAACAGGGAGCAGCAATCAGCCCCAGCATTTT.

In its sample, this clone was seen a few times. The genes are TRBV6-5 and TRBJ2-7, with 10 bases fitting TRBD1. This CDR3 has 15 residues. V lost 11 bases to trimming and J lost 4 bases; unmatched junction nucleotides: 14. The V gene's germline CDR1 is MNHEY and CDR2 SVGAGI. CDR3 in amino acids: CASHEGDRGRYEQYF. The CDR3 coding sequence is TGTGCCTCCCACGAGGGGGACAGGGGAAGGTACGAGCAGTACTTC.

The CDR3 spells CASSAGRGPREAFF. The CDR3, as DNA: TGTGCCAGCAGCGCCGGACGGGGTCCGAGGGAAGCTTTCTTT. J is TRBJ1-1 and V is TRBV7-2; no definite D call. Germline V gene sequence: CDR1 SGHTA, CDR2 FQGNSA. Trimming cost V 5 bases and J 8 bases, with 18 bases left between them. This CDR3 has 14 residues.

V and J are TRBV10-1 and TRBJ2-7, with 8 bases aligning to TRBD1. Germline V lookup: CDR1 WNHNN, CDR2 SYGVQD (reference sequence). CDR3 length: 15 amino acids. V was clipped by 0 bases and J by 7 bases; unmatched bases: 8. The CDR3: CASSESPWTGREQYF. For the CDR3, the DNA is TGCGCCAGCAGTGAGTCCCCCTGGACAGGGAGAGAGCAGTACTTC.

The gene calls are TRBV6-4 and TRBJ1-1; 7 bases map to TRBD1. The CDR3 has 13 residues. Looked up from germline, CDR1 is MRHNA and CDR2 is SNTAGT. Trimming removed 6 bases from V and 9 bases from J; junction bases left unmatched: 10. The CDR3: CASSSTGSTKAFF. The CDR3 region has the DNA TGTGCCAGCAGCTCGACAGGGTCGACTAAAGCTTTCTTT.

The chain recombines TRBV20-1 with TRBJ1-6; no clear D. The germline V and J ends were trimmed by 3 bases and 10 bases, with 28 bases remaining between them. The CDR3 runs 18 residues. The germline CDR1 and CDR2 sequences are DFQATT and SNEGSKA (reference sequence). CDR3 in DNA: TGCAGTGCTAGTACGACAACGGATTTCGGCTACGTGGCGTCACCCCTCCACTTT. This translates into CSASTTTDFGYVASPLHF.

The genes are TRBV7-6 and TRBJ2-2; 12 bases align to TRBD2. The CDR3 spans 18 residues. V was clipped by 3 bases and J by 0 bases; unmatched bases: 5. In germline, CDR1 is SGHVS, CDR2 FNYEAQ. The CDR3 loop reads CASSLVLAGGTNTGELFF. CDR3 in DNA: TGTGCCAGCAGCTTGGTGCTAGCGGGAGGGACGAACACCGGGGAGCTGTTTTTT.

This chain links TRBV6-2 or TRBV6-3 with TRBJ2-7, with no clear D. The germline V gene encodes CDR1 MNHEY and CDR2 SVGEGT. The CDR3 totals 12 residues. V lost 4 bases, J lost 3 bases, and 7 bases lay in between. The CDR3 region is CASSLTSYEQYF. CDR3 DNA sequence: TGTGCCAGCAGTTTAACGAGCTACGAGCAGTACTTC.